These 11 T cell receptor beta chains originate from one sample sequenced in a study of shared clonotypes between healthy human individuals. Assay: immunoSEQ multiplex PCR; the TCRdb copy retains only in-frame clones and omits some. The sample includes roughly 1 million clones, about 74% of them seen just once. Sequencing used memory CD4+ T cells sorted from blood. Specified subset: CD45RA-negative fraction. These receptors originate from a man younger than 30 in good health.

V usage is TRBV7-9 and J usage is TRBJ1-1, with D unclear. Germline V gene lookup returns CDR1 SEHNR and CDR2 FQNEAQ (reference sequence). V lost 6 bases to trimming and J lost 7 bases, with 12 bases between them. This CDR3 has 12 residues. The CDR3 here is CASSLEEGEAFF. The CDR3 bases are TGTGCCAGCAGTCTGGAGGAGGGTGAAGCTTTCTTT.

The chain couples TRBV5-1 to TRBJ2-1; D may be TRBD1 or TRBD2 (6 bases each). V gave up 1 base and J gave up 4 bases, with 12 bases separating them. CDR3 length: 15 amino acids. The V gene's germline CDR1 is SGHRS and CDR2 YFSETQ. CDR3 region: CASSLSRGPYNEQFF. CDR3 nucleotides: TGCGCCAGCAGCTTGTCACGGGGGCCATACAATGAGCAGTTCTTC. The whole variable domain, remainder taken from reference TRBV5-1 and TRBJ2-1, is KAGVTQTPRYLIKTRGQQVTLSCSPISGHRSVSWYQQTPGQGLQFLFEYFSETQRNKGNFPGRFSGRQFSNSRSEMNVSTLELGDSALYLCASSLSRGPYNEQFFGPGTRLTVL.

The rearrangement uses TRBV21-1 and TRBJ2-1; the D segment call TRBD1 is taken from the table without a DNA check. TRBV21-1 is tagged as a pseudogene. This CDR3 contains 15 residues. This CDR3 reads CASSQDRPVNHEQFF. CDR3 coding DNA: TGTGCCAGCAGCCAGGACAGACCAGTTAACCATGAGCAGTTCTTC.

The chain couples TRBV15 to TRBJ2-1; D is uncertain. Germline-derived CDR1 and CDR2 are LNHNV and YYDKDF (reference sequence). V shed 1 base and J shed 0 bases, with 7 bases lying between them. The length of the CDR3 is 15 residues. CDR3 sequence reads: CATSRAGYSYNEQFF. In DNA form, the CDR3 reads TGTGCCACCAGCAGAGCGGGTTACTCCTACAATGAGCAGTTCTTC.

This chain links TRBV6-1 with TRBJ2-7, with unresolved D. The CDR3 extends over 13 amino acids. The germline gives CDR1 MNHNS, CDR2 SASEGT. V was trimmed by 6 bases and J by 5 bases, leaving 14 bases between them. The CDR3 sequence: CASRVGKGNEQYF. The CDR3 DNA is TGTGCCAGCAGGGTAGGTAAGGGCAACGAGCAGTACTTC.

This clone has only one observation. The genes are TRBV7-2 and TRBJ2-3; 11 bases map to TRBD2. The CDR3 spans 17 residues. V lost 5 bases, J lost 0 bases, and 7 bases stayed unmatched. Per germline, CDR1 SGHTA and CDR2 FQGNSA. The CDR3 DNA reads TGTGCCAGCAGCCCGCGGACTAGCGGGTTTAGCACAGATACGCAGTATTTT. This translates into CASSPRTSGFSTDTQYF.

The chain employs TRBV7-2 and TRBJ2-1; 8 bases are shared with TRBD1. This CDR3 contains 15 residues. V lost 4 bases to trimming and J lost 8 bases; unmatched junction nucleotides: 10. Germline V gene data show CDR1 as SGHTA and CDR2 as FQGNSA. In DNA, the CDR3 is TGTGCCAGCAGCTCCCGGACAGGGCTAGTCGATGAGCAGTTCTTC. Translating it yields CASSSRTGLVDEQFF. Looking up the rest from reference TRBV7-2 and TRBJ2-1 gives the full variable domain: GAGVSQSPSNKVTEKGKDVELRCDPISGHTALYWYRQSLGQGLEFLIYFQGNSAPDKSGLPSDRFSAERTGGSVSTLTIQRTQQEDSAVYLCASSSRTGLVDEQFFGPGTRLTVL.

This clone was counted once. V usage is TRBV6-6 and J usage is TRBJ2-3; possible D gene TRBD1, 6 bases. The CDR3 covers 15 residues. Between the trimmed V and J ends, which lost 4 bases and 0 bases, there was a span of 11 bases. Germline CDR1 is MNHNY and CDR2 is SVGAGI (reference sequence). Here the CDR3 reads CASSSKGQSTDTQYF. The CDR3 bases are TGTGCCAGCAGTTCGAAAGGACAGAGCACAGATACGCAGTATTTT.

On this clone itself: This specimen includes other DNA sequences encoding the same CDR3. J is TRBJ1-1 and V is TRBV7-2; no firm D call. CDR3 size: 14 residues. The V gene lost 1 base and the J gene lost 0 bases, with 6 bases spanning the gap. The germline CDR1 and CDR2 sequences are SGHTA and FQGNSA. CDR3 residues: CASSLGTVNTEAFF. DNA for the CDR3: TGTGCCAGCAGCTTAGGGACGGTGAACACTGAAGCTTTCTTT.

The genes are TRBV5-4 and TRBJ2-3, with 7 nucleotides matching TRBD1. Germline lookup yields CDR1 SGHNT and CDR2 YYREEE (reference sequence). The CDR3 is 16 amino acids. The V segment lost 4 bases and the J segment 0 bases; nucleotides outside the gene matches: 8. The CDR3 loop is CASSRRQGGSTDTQYF. DNA of the CDR3: TGTGCCAGCAGCCGACGACAGGGCGGGAGCACAGATACGCAGTATTTT. Using reference TRBV5-4 and TRBJ2-3 for the parts outside the CDR3, the full variable domain is ETGVTQSPTHLIKTRGQQVTLRCSSQSGHNTVSWYQQALGQGPQFIFQYYREEENGRGNFPPRFSGLQFPNYSSELNVNALELDDSALYLCASSRRQGGSTDTQYFGPGTRLTVL.

The chain joins TRBV4-1 to TRBJ2-7, with 7 bases lining up with TRBD2. Trimming removed 0 bases from V and 5 bases from J; junction bases left unmatched: 10. The CDR3 totals 16 residues. The germline CDR1 and CDR2 sequences are MGHRA and YSYEKL. CDR3 coding DNA: TGCGCCAGCAGCCAAGATGACGGGGGGATTTTGCACGAGCAGTACTTC. Translation gives CASSQDDGGILHEQYF.